The entry below describes one T cell receptor (beta chain). One junction end does not reproduce the germline sequence, and a read error may be involved. This entry belongs to a study of T cells after yellow fever vaccination. Study information: Some fractions had low cell numbers, and these were prepared with SMART-Seq v4 Ultra Low Input.

One entry per CDR3 protein, called by TCRdb with MiXCR from the 5' RACE reads. The table has just under 600,000 distinct CDR3 sequences, roughly 14% seen once. The input for sequencing was PBMCs, taken on the day of the yellow fever booster vaccination. This clonotype originated in a man under 40 who received the YFV17D yellow fever vaccine.

CDR3 in amino acids: CASSLLRDTGEPFF. CDR3 DNA sequence: TGCGCCAGCAGCTTGTTGCGGGACACCGGGGAGCCGTTTTTT. The chain links TRBV5-1 to TRBJ2-2; perhaps D is TRBD1 or TRBD2 (6 bases each). CDR3 length: 14 residues. Germline V gene lookup returns CDR1 SGHRS and CDR2 YFSETQ.